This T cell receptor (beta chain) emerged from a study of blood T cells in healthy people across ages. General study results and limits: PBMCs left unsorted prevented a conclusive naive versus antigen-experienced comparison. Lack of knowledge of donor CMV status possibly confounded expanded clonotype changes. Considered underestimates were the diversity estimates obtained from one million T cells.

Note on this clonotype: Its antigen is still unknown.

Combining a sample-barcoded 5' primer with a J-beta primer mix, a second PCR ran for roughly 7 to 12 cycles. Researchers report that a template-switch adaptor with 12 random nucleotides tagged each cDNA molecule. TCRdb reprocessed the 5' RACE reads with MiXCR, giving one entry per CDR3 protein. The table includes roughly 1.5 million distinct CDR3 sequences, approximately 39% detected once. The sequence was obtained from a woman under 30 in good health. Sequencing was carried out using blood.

The CDR3 here is CSASQGNIGTDTQYF. The CDR3 bases are TGCAGTGCTAGCCAGGGAAACATCGGCACAGATACGCAGTATTTT. The rearrangement links TRBV20-1 to TRBJ2-3, with D possibly being TRBD1 (5 bases). Germline V gene sequence: CDR1 DFQATT, CDR2 SNEGSKA (reference sequence). The ends were cut back, 3 bases at V and 1 base at J, with 14 bases in the middle. This CDR3 has 15 amino acids.